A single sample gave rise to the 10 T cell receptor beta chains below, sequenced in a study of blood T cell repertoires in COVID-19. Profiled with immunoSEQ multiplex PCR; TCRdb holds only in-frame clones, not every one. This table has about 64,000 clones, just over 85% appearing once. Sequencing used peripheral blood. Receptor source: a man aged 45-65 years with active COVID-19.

The CDR3 loop reads CAISENTGSSYNEQFF. CDR3 nucleotides: TGTGCCATCAGTGAGAATACGGGTTCCTCCTACAATGAGCAGTTCTTC. The genes are TRBV10-3 and TRBJ2-1; D not certain. The CDR3 has 16 residues. Germline V gene lookup returns CDR1 ENHRY and CDR2 SYGVKD. The germline V and J ends were trimmed by 2 bases and 0 bases, with 11 bases remaining between them.

The CDR3, as DNA: TGTGCCAGCAGCTCGACAGGGCTGATGGAGACCCAGTACTTC. Its translation is CASSSTGLMETQYF. The chain combines TRBV7-7 with TRBJ2-5; TRBD1 agrees at 7 bases. V lost 4 bases and J lost 5; bases outside the gene matches: 7. Germline V CDR1 and CDR2: SSHAT, FNYEAQ (reference sequence). The CDR3 has 14 residues.

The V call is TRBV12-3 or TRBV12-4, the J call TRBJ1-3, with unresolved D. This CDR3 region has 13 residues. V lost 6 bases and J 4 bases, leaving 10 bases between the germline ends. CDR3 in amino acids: CASRTAAGNTIYF. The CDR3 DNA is TGTGCCAGCAGAACCGCCGCGGGAAACACCATATATTTT.

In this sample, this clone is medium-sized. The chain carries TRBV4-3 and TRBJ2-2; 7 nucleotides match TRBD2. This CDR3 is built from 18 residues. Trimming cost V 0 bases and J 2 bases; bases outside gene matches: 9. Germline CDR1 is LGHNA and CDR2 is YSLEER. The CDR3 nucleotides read TGCGCCAGCAGCCAAGATCAATGGAGCGGGGTTAACACCGGGGAGCTGTTTTTT. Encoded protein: CASSQDQWSGVNTGELFF.

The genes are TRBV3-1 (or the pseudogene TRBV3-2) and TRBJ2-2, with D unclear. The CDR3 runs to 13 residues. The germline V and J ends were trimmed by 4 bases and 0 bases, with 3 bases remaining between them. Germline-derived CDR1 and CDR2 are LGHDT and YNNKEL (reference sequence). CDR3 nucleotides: TGTGCCAGCAGCCCGTCGAACACCGGGGAGCTGTTTTTT. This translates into CASSPSNTGELFF.

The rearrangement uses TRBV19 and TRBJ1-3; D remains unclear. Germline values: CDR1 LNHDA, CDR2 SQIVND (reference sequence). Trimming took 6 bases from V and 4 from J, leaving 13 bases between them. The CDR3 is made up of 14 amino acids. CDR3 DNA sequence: TGTGCCAGTAGGAGTGTGGGGAGCGGAAACACCATATATTTT. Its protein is CASRSVGSGNTIYF.

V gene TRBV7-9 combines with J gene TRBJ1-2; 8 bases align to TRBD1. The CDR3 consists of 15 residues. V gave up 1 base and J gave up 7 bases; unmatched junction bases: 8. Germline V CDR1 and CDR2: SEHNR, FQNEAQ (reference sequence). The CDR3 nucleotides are TGTGCCAGCAGCTTAGATGGGCAGGGGGCTGGTGGCTACACCTTC. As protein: CASSLDGQGAGGYTF. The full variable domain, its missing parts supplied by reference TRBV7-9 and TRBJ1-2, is DTGVSQNPRHKITKRGQNVTFRCDPISEHNRLYWYRQTLGQGPEFLTYFQNEAQLEKSRLLSDRFSAERPKGSFSTLEIQRTEQGDSAMYLCASSLDGQGAGGYTFGSGTRLTVV.

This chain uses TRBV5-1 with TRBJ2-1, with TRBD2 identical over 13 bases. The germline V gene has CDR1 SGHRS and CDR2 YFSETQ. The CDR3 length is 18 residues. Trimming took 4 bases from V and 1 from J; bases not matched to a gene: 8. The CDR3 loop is CASSVTSGGSRSYNEQFF. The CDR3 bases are TGCGCCAGCAGCGTGACTAGCGGGGGGTCCCGGTCCTACAATGAGCAGTTCTTC.

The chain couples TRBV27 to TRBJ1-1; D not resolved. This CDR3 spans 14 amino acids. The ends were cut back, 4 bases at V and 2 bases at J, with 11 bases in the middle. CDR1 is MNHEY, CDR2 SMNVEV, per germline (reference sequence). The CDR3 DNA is TGTGCCAGCAGTTGGGCGTTAGGCAACACTGAAGCTTTCTTT. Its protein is CASSWALGNTEAFF.

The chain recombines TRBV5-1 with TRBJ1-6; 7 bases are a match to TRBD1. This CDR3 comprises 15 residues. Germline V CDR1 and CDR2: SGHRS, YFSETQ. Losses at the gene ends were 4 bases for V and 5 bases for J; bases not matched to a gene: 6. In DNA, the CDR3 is TGCGCCAGCAGCCTATCCCAGGGGGATAATTCACCCCTCCACTTT. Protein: CASSLSQGDNSPLHF.